The T cell receptor (beta chain) under discussion was sequenced for a study of cytomegalovirus exposure and HLA in healthy donors (dated by TCRdb to the late 2010s). Background on the whole study: In an earlier analysis of 450 to 750 of the donors, 276 Gb of sequence data and some 120 million unique TCR beta sequences from about 179 million T cells were reported. An early release covering 550 to 700 HLA-typed donors comprised 250 to 350 gigabases of sequencing data and around 86 million unique TCR sequences. The genetic ancestry cluster associated with self-reported Caucasian donors included 65% to 90% of the 350 to 500 genotyped donors. The study was designed to test whether signatures of past pathogen exposure could be identified by cataloging public T cell receptors. The study profiled the T cell repertoires of 666 subjects by immunosequencing and related them to cytomegalovirus serostatus. Along with the approximately 700-subject first cohort, a separate validation cohort of over a hundred different subjects was used. To predict cytomegalovirus infection status, the study combined high-throughput TCR immunosequencing, statistical association of individual TCRs with disease status, and machine learning. A later analysis re-examined previously published TCR beta repertoires from more than 600 donors and added high-resolution HLA genotyping to investigate patterns of TCR occurrence. Rather than drawing on any new phenotypic data, the later analysis identified candidate immune exposures from TCR beta sequences and the way those sequences occurred across donors. An earlier analysis of 500 to 750 of the donors applied high-throughput TCR beta sequencing to assess whether each TCR beta V gene segment acted as functional or pseudogenic. Alongside the repertoire data, information on donor age, sex, ethnicity and CMV serostatus was compiled. A later genetic analysis used genome-wide SNP genotypes for about three fifths of the 666 donors, treating that subset as a discovery cohort. All discovery cohort repertoires had been generated on a single sequencing platform. Both class I and class II loci were covered by HLA typing, at four-digit resolution. Typing coverage varied by locus: roughly 629-630 donors for A, B, C, DRB1 and DQB1; 522 for DQA1; more than 600 for DPA1; about 450 for DPB1. Roughly 5 DR-DQ haplotypes were handled as single units for association and clustering, since linkage in the cohort was strong. Across some 400 genotyped donors of the cohort, an average of about 240,000 unique TCR beta nucleotide sequences per donor were sequenced, and roughly 20% of those sequences were non-productive. Points the paper makes about the study in general: The classifier was reported to diagnose cytomegalovirus status with high specificity and sensitivity in both the original cohort and the validation cohort. CMV serostatus was the only immune exposure information available for the cohort. Assigning TCR associations to individual alleles was difficult when HLA alleles, especially DR and DQ, strongly co-occurred. Linkage disequilibrium might explain the correlated functional status among segregating V segments, but an unknown experimental factor could not be excluded. Presence/absence analyses assumed roughly uniform sequencing depth across donors, an assumption that may not hold. This cohort had only TCR beta chains sequenced, and the lack of alpha or paired-chain data limited which features could be detected. In vitro tests confirmed that a few of the cytomegalovirus-associated TCR beta chains recognize cytomegalovirus antigens. A further reported finding was that TCR beta sequences accurately predicted the HLA-A and HLA-B alleles for most subjects in the first cohort. In a later analysis, around 17,000 TCR beta sequences were associated with specific HLA alleles at a false discovery rate of 0.05. HLA typing was unavailable for some donors at each locus, so association tests used only the typed subset. In a later genetic analysis, fewer N-insertions in productive TCRs were reported among donors in an Asian-associated ancestry cluster than the roughly 700-donor mean. Most TCR sequences were observed very rarely across donors, whereas some public TCRs were present in many individuals. The study gave a list of some 150 TCR beta chains associated with cytomegalovirus. A later analysis found that most CMV-associated TCR beta chains appeared HLA-restricted, with HLA associations seemingly driven largely by CMV exposure. In a later analysis, several top co-occurrence clusters were reported to appear linked to parvovirus B19, influenza, CMV and Epstein-Barr virus. A cluster of highly shared sequence variants was judged likely to represent a technical artifact of the sequencing pipeline. Because counts were too low, about 15 rarely observed V segments, including chromosome 9 orphons, were left out of the earlier analysis of 500 to 650 of the donors. Compared with equally common non-associated chains, HLA-associated TCR beta chains in a later analysis were more clonally expanded and had lower generation probabilities. In a later genetic analysis, a missense DCLRE1C variant was associated with V-gene and J-gene trimming of TCR beta chains, and the association was replicated in an independent cohort. According to the authors, the approach could potentially be generalized to other disease states and immunological phenotypes. Broadly in line with IMGT annotations, most TCR beta V segments showed up in productive rearrangements about 87% or about 30% of the time in an earlier analysis of 587 of the donors. According to a later analysis, TCR association rates differed among HLA loci, with DRB1 alleles showing the most associated TCRs and HLA-C alleles showing the fewest. The 87-base-pair reads could not distinguish some IMGT-functional V segments, including TRBV6-2 and TRBV6-3, so those segments were excluded.

CDR1 MNHEY and CDR2 SVGAGI are derived from the germline V gene. The CDR3 has 15 amino acids, counting the end cysteine and phenylalanine. The kept DNA is CDR3 alone, 45 bases in frame from the first base. Ends trimmed: V by 6 bases, J by 7 bases; bases unmatched to a gene: 12. This clone was detected only a few times. Its antigen has not been determined. Base qualities were left out, and no much larger clone turns up one base away. The cohort was made up of 666 healthy bone marrow donors. All cohort members were sampled while nominally healthy, although unrecorded immune exposures were likely present. The donor tested CMV seronegative and was one of the 352 seronegative cohort members. Each donor provided a peripheral blood sample, and peripheral blood mononuclear cells were used for TCR beta sequencing. Genomic DNA extraction from the blood cell samples was performed with the Qiagen DNeasy Blood Extraction Kit.

Preparation of the library involved the immunoSEQ multiplex PCR assay. For the multiplex PCR, a mixture combining 60 forward primers for TCR Vbeta segments and 13 reverse primers for TCR Jbeta segments was used. A multiplex PCR assay on genomic DNA amplified the CDR3 region of rearranged TCR beta genes. The Illumina HiSeq System was used to sequence the amplified TCR beta libraries as 87-base-pair reads. Per the original workflow: A later analysis tallied around 82 million unique TCR beta chains across the 666 repertoires, and about 10 million of those chains were shared by two or more donors. To remove PCR and sequencing errors, raw reads were error-corrected and collapsed into unique sequences using a nearest-neighbor algorithm that merged closely related sequences. To assign V, D and J gene segments, CDR3 sequences were aligned to IMGT reference sequences. Each retained sequence needed at least a six-nucleotide match to both a V gene segment and a J gene segment. A rearrangement counted as productive if the CDR3 had no stop codons and remained in frame with V and J, and every other rearrangement counted as non-productive. CDR3 was defined according to IMGT convention as the region running from the second conserved V-encoded cysteine to the conserved J-encoded phenylalanine. The earlier analysis of about 590 of the donors excluded sequences that lacked an unambiguous match to a single V gene segment. In an earlier analysis of approximately 550 of the donors, V segments were called functional above 56.7% productive rearrangements and were called segregating when the between-donor standard deviation exceeded 5%. A statistical classification framework was built for diagnosing cytomegalovirus status from the catalog of TCR beta chain sequences. A later analysis assigned V and J genes by comparing TCR nucleotide sequences with IMGT/GENE-DB human TR gene sequences. Using the TCRdist pipeline, a later analysis assigned CDR3 sequences along with most-parsimonious VDJ recombination scenarios. A later analysis defined each TCR beta chain by its CDR3 amino acid sequence plus V-gene family, and excluded reads lacking a unique V-gene family. To address suspected cross-contamination and a sequencing artifact, a later analysis removed some 620 highly shared, low-generation-probability nucleotide sequences. In a later analysis, a clonal expansion index for each public chain was calculated from normalized within-repertoire ranks of inferred template counts. A later analysis computed generation probabilities with a VDJ recombination model fitted to out-of-frame rearrangements, and checked the results against IGoR. In a later analysis, hypergeometric tests were used to score TCR-TCR, TCR-HLA and TCR-CMV co-occurrence, with a repertoire-size bias correction applied to TCR pairs. A later analysis estimated false discovery rates by permuting HLA or CMV assignments 20 times. In a later analysis, co-occurring TCRs were grouped with DBSCAN, and TCRdist sequence similarity was added when clustering was performed within HLA-allele-positive subsets. Repertoires with fewer than 30,000 or more than 120,000 public chains, plus five repertoires with anomalous nucleotide sharing, were excluded from co-occurrence clustering. TCRdb obtained this table from immuneACCESS and retained in-frame rearrangements with V and J assigned. These tables miss some clones; where compared with another copy, unresolved V genes account for less than half of the shortfall, and the remainder is unexplained. That table is the source of V, J and clone size, and D and trimming were worked out from the DNA. Counted in this sample were about 96,000 clones; 64% of them appeared once. Roughly 3.2% of the sample goes to the ten largest clones.

The TCR comes from a man aged 55 to 70 in good health and CMV-seronegative. The chain employs TRBV6-5 and TRBJ1-1; the central 9 bases match TRBD1. Specimen: PBMCs. The CDR3 protein is CASSPGPDRGYEAFF. In nucleotide form, the sequence is TGTGCCAGCAGCCCTGGGCCGGACAGGGGCTATGAAGCTTTCTTT.